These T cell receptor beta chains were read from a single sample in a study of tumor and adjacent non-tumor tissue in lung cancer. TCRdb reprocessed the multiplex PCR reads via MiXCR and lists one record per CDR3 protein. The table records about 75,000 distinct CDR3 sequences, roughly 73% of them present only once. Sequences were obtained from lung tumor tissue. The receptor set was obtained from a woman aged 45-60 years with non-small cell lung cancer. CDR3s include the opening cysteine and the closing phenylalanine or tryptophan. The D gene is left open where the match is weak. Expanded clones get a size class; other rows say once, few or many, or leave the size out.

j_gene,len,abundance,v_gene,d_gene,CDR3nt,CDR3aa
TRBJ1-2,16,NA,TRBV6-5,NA,TGTGCCAGCAGTTACACCCGGACAAGGGGGGGTTATGGCTACACTTTC,CASSYTRTRGGYGYTF
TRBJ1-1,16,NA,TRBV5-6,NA,TGTGCCAGCAGCTGGGGGCCAGCTCAAGCCGACACTGAAGCTTTCTTT,CASSWGPAQADTEAFF
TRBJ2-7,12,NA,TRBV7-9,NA,TGTGCCAGCAGCTCCTCATCCTACGAGCAGTATTTC,CASSSSSYEQYF
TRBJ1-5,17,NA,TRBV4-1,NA,TGCGCAGGCAGCCAAGATACTCCCCCCAGGGTACTTCAGCCCCAGCATTTT,CAGSQDTPPRVLQPQHF
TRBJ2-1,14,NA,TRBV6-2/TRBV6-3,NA,TGTGCCAGCAGTCACATAGGGGATGTGGACGAGCAGTTCTTC,CASSHIGDVDEQFF
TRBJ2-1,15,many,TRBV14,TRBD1,TGTGCCAGCAGCCCCGGGACAGGGGGCTACAATGAGCAGTTCTTC,CASSPGTGGYNEQFF
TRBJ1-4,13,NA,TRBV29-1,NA,TGCAGCGCCGCTACTGGAACTAATGAAAAACTGTTTTTT,CSAATGTNEKLFF
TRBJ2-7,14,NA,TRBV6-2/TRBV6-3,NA,TGTGCCAGCAGTTTAGGTGGGTACTCCTACGAGCAGTACTTC,CASSLGGYSYEQYF
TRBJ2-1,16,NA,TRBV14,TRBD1,TGTGCCAGCATCCACACCCACGGGACAGGGGGCAATGAGCAGTTCTTC,CASIHTHGTGGNEQFF
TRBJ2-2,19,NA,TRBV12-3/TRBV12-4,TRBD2,TGTGCCAGCAGTACCCGGGACTTGCGGGAGGGCTCAGACACTGGGGAGCTGTTTTTT,CASSTRDLREGSDTGELFF
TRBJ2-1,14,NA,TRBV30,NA,NA,CAWGPGTSRYEQFF